What follows are 29 T cell receptor beta chains derived from one specimen sequenced in a study of early T cells in non-severe SARS-CoV-2 infection. One entry per CDR3 protein results from TCRdb running MiXCR on the 5' RACE reads. The sample yields about 76,000 distinct CDR3 sequences, roughly 10% seen once. The sequenced material came from whole blood. The receptors here all came from an adult who was a healthcare worker with PCR-confirmed SARS-CoV-2 infection or an uninfected control (not recorded which).

This clonotype has just a few counts. The chain links TRBV9 to TRBJ2-7, with TRBD2 identical over 8 bases. This CDR3 contains 15 residues. Germline assignment: CDR1 SGDLS and CDR2 YYNGEE. J was trimmed by 2 bases and V by 4 bases; bases with no gene match: 8. For the CDR3, the DNA is TGTGCCAGCAGCTCCAGCGGGGGTGGGGCCTACGAGCAGTACTTC. Translated: CASSSSGGGAYEQYF. Drawing the rest from reference TRBV9 and TRBJ2-7, the complete variable domain is DSGVTQTPKHLITATGQRVTLRCSPRSGDLSVYWYQQSLDQGLQFLIQYYNGEERAKGNILERFSAQQFPDLHSELNLSSLELGDSALYFCASSSSGGGAYEQYFGPGTRLTVT.

The sample holds a few counts of this clonotype. The chain links TRBV10-3 to TRBJ2-7; D perhaps matches TRBD1 (6 bases). CDR3 length equals 12 residues. Germline V gene lookup returns CDR1 ENHRY and CDR2 SYGVKD. V was cut by 2 bases and J by 4 bases, with 6 bases left in between. CDR3 in amino acids: CAISEGQYEQYF. The CDR3 bases are TGTGCCATCAGTGAGGGACAGTACGAGCAGTACTTC.

There are a few counts of this clonotype. The chain links TRBV5-1 to TRBJ2-3, with TRBD1 matching 10 bases. Germline CDR1 SGHRS, CDR2 YFSETQ. Unmatched junction bases numbered 5, after V lost 2 bases and J lost 2 bases. CDR3 length: 16 residues. CDR3 in amino acids: CASSFGQGGFTDTQYF. Here the CDR3 DNA reads TGCGCCAGCAGCTTTGGACAGGGGGGTTTCACAGATACGCAGTATTTT.

The V and J genes are TRBV20-1 and TRBJ1-1; D ambiguous. The CDR3 is made up of 12 amino acids. V lost 3 bases and J lost 1, with 6 bases in between. In germline, CDR1 is DFQATT, CDR2 SNEGSKA (reference sequence). CDR3 protein: CSARHQNTEAFF. CDR3 nucleotide sequence: TGCAGTGCTAGGCACCAGAACACTGAAGCTTTCTTT.

The chain carries TRBV29-1 and TRBJ2-7; 7 bases are shared with TRBD1. Unmatched junction bases numbered 6, after V lost 6 bases and J lost 1 base. The CDR3 sequence is 13 residues long. CDR1 and CDR2 from the germline V gene are SQVTM and ANQGSEA. DNA for the CDR3: TGCAGCGTCAGACAGGGAGATTCCTACGAGCAGTACTTC. Amino acids: CSVRQGDSYEQYF.

In this sample, this clonotype turned up a few times. The rearrangement uses TRBV3-1 and TRBJ1-1; D is unresolved. The CDR3 spans 15 residues. Trimming removed 2 bases from V and 0 bases from J, with 10 bases in between. Germline CDR1 LGHDT, CDR2 YNNKEL (reference sequence). CDR3 region: CASSQPAGVNTEAFF. In DNA form, the CDR3 reads TGTGCCAGCAGCCAACCCGCCGGGGTGAACACTGAAGCTTTCTTT. Complete variable domain (other parts from reference TRBV3-1 and TRBJ1-1): DTAVSQTPKYLVTQMGNDKSIKCEQNLGHDTMYWYKQDSKKFLKIMFSYNNKELIINETVPNRFSPKSPDKAHLNLHINSLELGDSAVYFCASSQPAGVNTEAFFGQGTRLTVV.

This clonotype came up a few times. The chain uses TRBV2 and TRBJ2-5; 8 nucleotides align to TRBD1. The V and J ends lost 6 bases and 1 base, in that order; junction bases with no gene match: 7. Germline V gene data show CDR1 as SNHLY and CDR2 as FYNNEI. This CDR3 has 15 amino acids. The chain's CDR3 is CASSVGTGPQETQYF. Written as DNA, the CDR3 is TGTGCCAGCAGCGTCGGGACAGGCCCCCAAGAGACCCAGTACTTC.

In this sample, this clonotype turned up a few times. This sequence joins TRBV7-2 and TRBJ1-2, with TRBD1 matching 7 bases. Trimming took 3 bases from V and 6 from J; bases not matched to a gene: 4. CDR3 length equals 13 residues. Germline CDR1 and CDR2: SGHTA and FQGNSA. The CDR3: CASSLDRNDGYTF. Written as DNA, the CDR3 is TGTGCCAGCAGCTTGGACAGGAATGATGGCTACACCTTC.

V gene TRBV12-3 or TRBV12-4 combines with J gene TRBJ1-1; the D gene is possibly TRBD1 (5 bases). CDR3 length equals 15 residues. Trimming removed 4 bases at V and 2 bases at J, with 14 bases between. DNA of the CDR3: TGTGCCAGCAGTTACGGCGTGAGGGGAAACACTGAAGCTTTCTTT. This gives the protein CASSYGVRGNTEAFF.

The rearrangement links TRBV7-2 to TRBJ2-3, with 16 bases matching TRBD2. Germline lookup yields CDR1 SGHTA and CDR2 FQGNSA. V was clipped by 4 bases and J by 7 bases; unmatched bases: 2. The CDR3 runs to 15 residues. In DNA form, the CDR3 reads TGTGCCAGCAGCTCGGGACTAGCGGGGGGGAATACGCAGTATTTT. Residues: CASSSGLAGGNTQYF.

This clonotype was found a few times. The chain is built from TRBV3-1 and TRBJ1-1; possible D gene TRBD1, 5 bases. CDR1 and CDR2 from the germline V gene are LGHDT and YNNKEL (reference sequence). This CDR3 has 11 residues. Trimming took off 1 base at V and 10 bases at J, with 7 bases between the two ends. This chain's CDR3 is CASSQGGRAFF. The CDR3 DNA reads TGTGCCAGCAGCCAAGGGGGACGAGCTTTCTTT.

This clonotype was found a few times. DNA for the CDR3: TGCAGTGCTAGAGAGGCCTACGAGCAGTACTTC. This translates into CSAREAYEQYF. The chain is built from TRBV20-1 and TRBJ2-7; D remains unclear. V shed 0 bases and J shed 2 bases, with 2 bases lying between them. The V gene's germline CDR1 is DFQATT and CDR2 SNEGSKA (reference sequence). This CDR3 is built from 11 residues.

This clonotype was observed many times. The genes are TRBV2 and TRBJ2-6; D not certain. There are 16 residues in the CDR3. Trimming shortened V by 4 bases and J by 0 bases, and 10 bases separated the two germline ends. The germline V gene encodes CDR1 SNHLY and CDR2 FYNNEI. CDR3 amino acids: CASSVAGSSGANVLTF. As DNA, the CDR3 is TGTGCCAGCAGTGTGGCCGGTAGCTCTGGGGCCAACGTCCTGACTTTC.

This chain connects TRBV6-1 to TRBJ2-5; D is ambiguous. The germline CDR1 and CDR2 sequences are MNHNS and SASEGT. This CDR3 contains 11 residues. The V gene lost 6 bases and the J gene lost 3 bases, with 5 bases spanning the gap. The CDR3 nucleotides read TGTGCCAGCAGCCACGAAGAGACCCAGTACTTC. Translation gives CASSHEETQYF.

The chain links TRBV5-6 to TRBJ2-5; tentative D call: TRBD1 (7 bases). Germline V CDR1 and CDR2: SGHDT, YYEEEE. The ends were cut back, 5 bases at V and 1 base at J, with 15 bases in the middle. The CDR3 has 15 residues. The chain's CDR3 is CASRPTRGAQETQYF. DNA of the CDR3: TGTGCCAGCAGGCCAACCAGGGGGGCCCAAGAGACCCAGTACTTC.

This chain connects TRBV14 to TRBJ2-1; the D gene is possibly TRBD2 (7 bases). The CDR3 contains 16 residues. In germline, CDR1 is SGHDN, CDR2 FVKESK. The V end lost 0 bases, the J end lost 5 bases, and 14 bases lay between the germline ends. DNA for the CDR3: TGTGCCAGCAGCCAAGATCGCCAGGGGAGGGACAATGAGCAGTTCTTC. Translating gives CASSQDRQGRDNEQFF.

This clonotype was counted ten times or more. The V and J genes are TRBV6-5 and TRBJ1-1; D possibly corresponds to TRBD1 (5 bases). The V end was cut by 8 bases, the J end by 4 bases, with 11 bases between. This CDR3 comprises 12 residues. Germline V CDR1 and CDR2: MNHEY, SVGAGI. The CDR3 loop is CASGRQSTEAFF. The DNA for the CDR3 is TGTGCCAGCGGACGACAGAGCACTGAAGCTTTCTTT.

This clonotype was seen ten or more times. The CDR3 sequence is CASSALLSSTDTQYF. The CDR3, as DNA: TGTGCCAGCAGCGCACTACTTTCTAGCACAGATACGCAGTATTTT. The V gene is TRBV9, the J gene TRBJ2-3; D unclear. Germline CDR1 is SGDLS and CDR2 is YYNGEE. Trimming removed 3 bases from V and 0 bases from J, with 11 bases in between. The CDR3 is made up of 15 amino acids.

This clonotype was observed many times. V and J are TRBV6-5 and TRBJ1-2; no firm D call. V was shortened by 6 bases and J by 3 bases, with 11 bases between the two germline ends. Germline V gene data show CDR1 as MNHEY and CDR2 as SVGAGI. The CDR3 sequence is 13 residues long. CDR3 in amino acids: CASSPGPDYGYTF. CDR3 nucleotide sequence: TGTGCCAGCAGCCCCGGACCGGACTATGGCTACACCTTC.

This clonotype was detected once. The V and J genes are TRBV20-1 and TRBJ1-5, with 7 positions matching TRBD1. The J segment lost 3 bases and the V segment lost 5 bases, leaving 4 bases of the junction unmatched. This CDR3 is 13 amino acids long. Per the germline V gene, CDR1 is DFQATT and CDR2 is SNEGSKA (reference sequence). The CDR3 here is CSAVTGANQPQHF. The DNA of the CDR3 is TGCAGTGCTGTTACAGGGGCCAATCAGCCCCAGCATTTT.

This chain uses TRBV6-5 with TRBJ2-2; D not resolved. This CDR3 has 15 amino acids. CDR1 and CDR2 (germline): MNHEY, SVGAGI. Trimming left V 0 bases short and J 1 base short, with 6 bases between. CDR3 in amino acids: CASSYSPGNTGELFF. CDR3 DNA: TGTGCCAGCAGTTACTCCCCGGGGAACACCGGGGAGCTGTTTTTT.

The chain's CDR3 is CASGTGLAGYNEQFF. In DNA form, the CDR3 reads TGCGCCAGCGGAACGGGACTAGCGGGGTACAATGAGCAGTTCTTC. This sequence joins TRBV5-1 and TRBJ2-1; 13 bases are shared with TRBD2. This CDR3 contains 15 residues. V lost 7 bases, J lost 4 bases, and 5 bases stayed unmatched. CDR1 SGHRS and CDR2 YFSETQ come from the germline V gene.

This clonotype showed up many times. The chain has TRBV12-3 or TRBV12-4 and TRBJ1-2, with D possibly matching TRBD1 (6 bases). Trimming pared 5 bases from V and 4 bases from J, leaving 8 bases between. This CDR3 has 12 residues. The CDR3 coding sequence is TGTGCCAGCAGTCCGGGGGCCTATGGCTACACCTTC. Translating gives CASSPGAYGYTF.

The J gene is TRBJ1-3, the V gene TRBV3-1, with D unresolved. CDR3 size: 14 residues. V was cut by 0 bases and J by 4 bases, with 7 bases left in between. Germline-derived CDR1 and CDR2 are LGHDT and YNNKEL (reference sequence). The CDR3 sequence: CASSQDAVGNTIYF. In DNA, the CDR3 is TGTGCCAGCAGCCAAGATGCGGTAGGAAACACCATATATTTT.

In this sample, this clonotype turned up many times. The chain joins TRBV21-1 to TRBJ1-5. TRBV21-1 is described as a pseudogene. This CDR3 is 17 amino acids long. The CDR3 region is CASSKAKAGPTNQPQHF. CDR3 DNA sequence: TGTGCCAGCAGCAAAGCAAAAGCGGGACCTACTAATCAGCCCCAGCATTTT.

This clonotype was detected ten times or more. This sequence joins TRBV20-1 and TRBJ2-1, with 10 bases aligning to TRBD1. The length of the CDR3 is 14 residues. Trimming at V came to 6 bases and at J to 8 bases, leaving 10 bases not matched to a gene. The germline V gene has CDR1 DFQATT and CDR2 SNEGSKA (reference sequence). The CDR3 nucleotides read TGCAGTGCCAGGCCGGGACAGGGGATAGATGAGCAGTTCTTC. It yields the protein CSARPGQGIDEQFF.

The rearrangement links TRBV9 to TRBJ2-3; 9 bases are a match to TRBD1. Trimming at V came to 3 bases and at J to 5 bases, leaving 7 bases not matched to a gene. This CDR3 spans 15 amino acids. Germline lookup yields CDR1 SGDLS and CDR2 YYNGEE. The CDR3 spells CASSAGTGLKDTQYF. CDR3 DNA: TGTGCCAGCAGCGCCGGGACAGGGCTTAAAGATACGCAGTATTTT. The whole variable domain, filled in from reference TRBV9 and TRBJ2-3, reads DSGVTQTPKHLITATGQRVTLRCSPRSGDLSVYWYQQSLDQGLQFLIQYYNGEERAKGNILERFSAQQFPDLHSELNLSSLELGDSALYFCASSAGTGLKDTQYFGPGTRLTVL.

This clonotype was seen repeatedly, ten times or more. The chain combines TRBV7-9 with TRBJ1-5, with TRBD1 identical over 9 bases. The germline CDR1 and CDR2 sequences are SEHNR and FQNEAQ (reference sequence). V shed 5 bases, J shed 1 base, and the junction held 6 bases outside the gene matches. CDR3 length: 16 amino acids. The CDR3 sequence: CASSTTGGASNQPQHF. The CDR3 bases are TGTGCCAGCAGCACCACAGGGGGCGCGAGCAATCAGCCCCAGCATTTT.

This clonotype was seen repeatedly, ten times or more. The V call is TRBV12-3 or TRBV12-4, the J call TRBJ2-1; 9 bases line up with TRBD2. This CDR3 region has 18 residues. With V trimmed by 0 bases and J by 8 bases, 14 bases remained unmatched. In DNA form, the CDR3 reads TGTGCCAGCAGTTTAGCGATGGCGGGGGGGGCCTTTTCTCATGAGCAGTTCTTC. Protein: CASSLAMAGGAFSHEQFF.